This T cell receptor beta chain was captured in a study of T cells in Graves' hyperthyroidism and ophthalmopathy. The investigators amplified TCR beta CDR3 regions from RNA transcripts. The study used the HTBI primer set for a first-round RT-PCR of the TCR CDR3. TCRdb re-analysed the multiplex PCR reads in MiXCR, keeping a single row per CDR3 protein. This repertoire shows about 480,000 distinct CDR3 sequences, around an eighth found once; its top ten account for 15% to 20%. This CDR3 region has 13 residues. Germline V gene sequence: CDR1 SEHNR, CDR2 FQNEAQ (reference sequence). Trimming removed 5 bases from V and 8 bases from J; junction bases left unmatched: 7. Newly diagnosed hyperthyroidism patients aged 18 to 65 years had disease lasting under 2 months. 8.5 to 10 ml of fresh peripheral blood supplied the PBMCs.

The sequence derives from a young woman with Graves' hyperthyroidism. This rearrangement joins TRBV7-9 to TRBJ1-2; 8 bases align to TRBD1. Material: blood. The CDR3 nucleotides read TGTGCCAGCAGCCGGACAGGGCAGATAGGCTACACCTTC. This codes for CASSRTGQIGYTF.